The clone carrying this TCR beta chain was observed once. Its specificity is not known. Drawing of blood for sampling happened at baseline, at cycle 4 day 1, and at cycle 7 day 1. These data belong to a study of OX40 agonist ivuxolimab in advanced cancers. Study results and caveats: Among some nonresponders, normalized T-cell clonal expansion was also low.

Using immunoSEQ multiplex PCR, the repertoire was profiled, and TCRdb retains in-frame clones only, with some absent. The table includes 25,000 to 30,000 clones, 84% detected once. The germline V and J ends were trimmed by 2 bases and 0 bases, with 23 bases remaining between them. This CDR3 region has 20 residues. Germline CDR1 is LNHDA and CDR2 is SQIVND (reference sequence). The TCR comes from an adult with an advanced solid tumor such as melanoma, head and neck, liver or kidney cancer. The chain has TRBV19 and TRBJ1-3; D is undetermined. Sequenced material: CD4+ or CD8+ T cells sorted from blood, taken in a trial of the OX40 agonist ivuxolimab. The CDR3 region has the DNA TGTGCCAGTAGTATAAGGTCCCGACGGACTACTGTCGACTCTGGAAACACCATATATTTT. Amino acids: CASSIRSRRTTVDSGNTIYF.